This TCR beta chain derives from a study of response to subunit inactivated influenza vaccine. The V gene lost 5 bases and the J gene lost 4 bases, with 14 bases spanning the gap. Germline V gene data show CDR1 as DFQATT and CDR2 as SNEGSKA (reference sequence). The CDR3 is 14 amino acids. Using its own MiXCR run on the RT-PCR reads, TCRdb lists one record per CDR3 protein. The sample yields approximately 520,000 distinct CDR3 sequences, about 15% seen once. Comments on this clonotype: Antigen: not known.

Study-level findings and limits: Authors suggested each seasonal influenza vaccination recruits few new T cells.

The chain employs TRBV20-1 and TRBJ1-4, with D tentatively TRBD1 (6 bases). This TCR came from a man between 50 and 75 years old who received an inactivated influenza vaccine. Source: CD4+ T cells sorted from PBMCs, taken less than 25 months after vaccination. The CDR3 region is CSAGGPSINEKLFF. The CDR3 DNA sequence: TGCAGTGCTGGGGGGCCTAGTATTAATGAAAAACTGTTTTTT.